A selection of T cell receptor beta chains follows, all from one sample in a study of blood T cell repertoires in COVID-19. Assay used: immunoSEQ multiplex PCR; TCRdb lists only in-frame clones, some missing. The table has 200,000 to 250,000 clones, 75% to 85% seen once. Sample: peripheral blood. The receptors originated from a human donor in a cohort sampled during active COVID-19. Both conserved end residues are part of each CDR3. Each record gives: V gene, clone size, CDR3 protein. Part of the rows lack a size; the others show once, few, many or a class for expanded clones.

TRBV7-2	NA	CASSSGTGYDQPQHF
TRBV28	NA	CASSSLTGTYGYTF
TRBV4-2	NA	CASSHPQGAREAFF
TRBV24-1	NA	CATSDGSILGDTQYF
TRBV3-1/TRBV3-2	once	CASSLPGTNYGYTF
TRBV19	NA	CASSTPTGIGELFF
TRBV5-1	NA	CASSLLAGVSGELFF
TRBV7-9	NA	CASSLKRGENKETQYF
TRBV19	NA	CASSIRFRETQYF
TRBV7-2	NA	CASSLTSESSYNEQFF
TRBV27	NA	CASSLRYQGIYNSPLHF
TRBV6-1	NA	CASSDYRGSLAFF
TRBV19	few	CASSTGTGGLAQYF
TRBV20-1	NA	CSASRRTGTGAEKLFF
TRBV19	NA	CASSFFSTGGNTEAFF
TRBV2	NA	CASSSGSSSYNEQFF
TRBV5-1	NA	CASSLGAATNEKLFF
TRBV18	NA	CASSTQHPGTQYF
TRBV6-2/TRBV6-3	NA	CASSPGQGDYGYTF
TRBV4-1	NA	CASSQGTSGTSYNEQFF
TRBV19	NA	CASSPGTFSNQPQHF
TRBV4-2	NA	CASSLETGGGSPLHF
TRBV27	NA	CASSLEGSAEYF
TRBV19	NA	CAISQGEGEQFF
TRBV24-1	NA	CATSDVGGQETQYF
TRBV3-1/TRBV3-2	NA	CASSYWEGSQETQYF
TRBV3-1/TRBV3-2	NA	CASSQHLLARELFF
TRBV15	NA	CATTEGGYQETQYF
TRBV6-2/TRBV6-3	NA	CASSPTRGLDEKLFF
TRBV5-6	NA	CASSFTGTLAKNIQYF
TRBV28	few	CASSSTGESNYGYTF
TRBV18	NA	CASSQGASGNTIYF
TRBV6-4	NA	CASSDTGEYNSPLHF
TRBV19	NA	CASSIPGGRTEAFF
TRBV7-3	NA	CASSRQGKGMNTEAFF